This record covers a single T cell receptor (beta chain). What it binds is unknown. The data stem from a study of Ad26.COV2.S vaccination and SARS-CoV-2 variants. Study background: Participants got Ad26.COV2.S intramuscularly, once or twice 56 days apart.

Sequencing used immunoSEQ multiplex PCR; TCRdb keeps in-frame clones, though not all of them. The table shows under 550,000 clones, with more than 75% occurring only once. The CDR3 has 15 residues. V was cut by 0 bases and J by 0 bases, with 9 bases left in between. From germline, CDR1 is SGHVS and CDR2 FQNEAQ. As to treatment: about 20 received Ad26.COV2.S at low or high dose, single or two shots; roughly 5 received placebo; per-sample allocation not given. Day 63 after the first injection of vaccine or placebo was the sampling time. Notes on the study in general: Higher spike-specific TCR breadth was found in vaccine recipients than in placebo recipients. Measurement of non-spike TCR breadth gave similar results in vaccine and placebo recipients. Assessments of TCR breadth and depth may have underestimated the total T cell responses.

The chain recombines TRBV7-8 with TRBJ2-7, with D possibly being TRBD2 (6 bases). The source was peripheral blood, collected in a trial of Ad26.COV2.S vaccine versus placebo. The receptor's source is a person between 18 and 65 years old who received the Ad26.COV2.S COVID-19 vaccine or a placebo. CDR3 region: CASSLAGSSSYEQYF. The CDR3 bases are TGTGCCAGCAGCTTAGCCGGGAGTTCCTCCTACGAGCAGTACTTC. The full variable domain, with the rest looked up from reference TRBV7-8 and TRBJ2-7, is GAGVSQSPRYKVAKRGQDVALRCDPISGHVSLFWYQQALGQGPEFLTYFQNEAQLDKSGLPSDRFFAERPEGSVSTLKIQRTQQEDSAVYLCASSLAGSSSYEQYFGPGTRLTVT.